This T cell receptor beta chain is from a study of early T cells in non-severe SARS-CoV-2 infection. Looking at the study overall: With bulk RNA from unsorted whole blood as input, sequencing yielded unpaired chains.

Study-wide results and limits: The VDJdb matching leaned toward anti-spike CD8 responses and overlooked private and CD4 specificities.

Germline loops: CDR1 WNHNN, CDR2 SYGVQD (reference sequence). With 4 bases removed from V and 0 bases from J, the gap between germline ends came to 0 bases. The CDR3 loop spans 11 amino acids. Individual cDNA molecules each received unique molecular identifiers attached to them. TCRdb independently ran MiXCR on the 5' RACE reads; one entry per CDR3 protein. Here the sample spans some 60,000 distinct CDR3 sequences, more than 9% being singletons. Regarding this clonotype: As yet, its antigen is unknown.

The rearrangement uses TRBV10-1 and TRBJ1-1; D gene ambiguous. The sequence was obtained from an adult who was a healthcare worker with PCR-confirmed SARS-CoV-2 infection or an uninfected control (not recorded which). The sequencing sample was made of whole blood. For the CDR3, the DNA is TGCGCCAGCAGTGTGAACACTGAAGCTTTCTTT. It encodes CASSVNTEAFF.